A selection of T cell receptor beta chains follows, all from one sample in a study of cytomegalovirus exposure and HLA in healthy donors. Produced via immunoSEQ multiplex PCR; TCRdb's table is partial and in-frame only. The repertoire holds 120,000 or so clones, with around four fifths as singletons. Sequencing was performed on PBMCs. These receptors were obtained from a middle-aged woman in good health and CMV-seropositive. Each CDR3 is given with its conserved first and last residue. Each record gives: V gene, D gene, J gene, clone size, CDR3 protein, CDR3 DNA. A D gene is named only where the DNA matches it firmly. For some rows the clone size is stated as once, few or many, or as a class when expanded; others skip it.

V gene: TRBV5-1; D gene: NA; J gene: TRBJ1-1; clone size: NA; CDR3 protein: CASQRGTEAFF; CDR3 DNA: TGCGCCTCACAGAGGGGGACTGAAGCTTTCTTT
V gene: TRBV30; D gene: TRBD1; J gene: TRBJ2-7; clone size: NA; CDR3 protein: CAWSIGQGVSYEQYF; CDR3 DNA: TGTGCCTGGAGTATCGGACAGGGGGTTTCCTACGAGCAGTACTTC
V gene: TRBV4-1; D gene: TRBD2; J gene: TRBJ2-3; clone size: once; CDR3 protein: CASSPETPESHGRGPRNTQYF; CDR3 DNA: TGCGCCAGCAGCCCGGAAACCCCCGAAAGTCACGGGAGGGGCCCAAGGAATACGCAGTATTTT
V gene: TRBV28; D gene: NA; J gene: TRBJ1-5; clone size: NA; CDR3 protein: CASSLRALSGYSNQPQHF; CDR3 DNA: TGTGCCAGCAGTTTGCGGGCTCTCTCCGGGTATAGCAATCAGCCCCAGCATTTT
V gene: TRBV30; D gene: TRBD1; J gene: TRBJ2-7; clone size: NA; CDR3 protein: CAWEPMAGGSYEQYF; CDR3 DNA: TGTGCCTGGGAACCTATGGCAGGGGGCTCCTACGAGCAGTACTTC
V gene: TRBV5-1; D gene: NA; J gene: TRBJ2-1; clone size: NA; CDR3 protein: CASSPGYNEQFF; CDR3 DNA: TGCGCCAGCAGCCCAGGCTACAATGAGCAGTTCTTC
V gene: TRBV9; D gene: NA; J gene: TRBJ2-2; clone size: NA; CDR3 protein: CASSVVMQAGELFF; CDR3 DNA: TGTGCCAGCAGCGTAGTAATGCAGGCCGGGGAGCTGTTTTTT
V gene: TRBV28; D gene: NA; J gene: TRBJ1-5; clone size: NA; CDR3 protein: CASSFRGIGNQPQHF; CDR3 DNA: TGTGCCAGCAGTTTCCGGGGAATAGGCAATCAGCCCCAGCATTTT
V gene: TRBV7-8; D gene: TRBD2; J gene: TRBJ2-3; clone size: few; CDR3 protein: CASSLTSGATDTQYF; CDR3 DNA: TGTGCCAGCAGCTTAACTAGCGGAGCTACAGATACGCAGTATTTT
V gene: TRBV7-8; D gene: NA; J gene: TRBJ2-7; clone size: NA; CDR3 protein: CASSPKRIGEQYF; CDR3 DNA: TGTGCCAGCAGCCCCAAAAGGATCGGGGAGCAGTACTTC
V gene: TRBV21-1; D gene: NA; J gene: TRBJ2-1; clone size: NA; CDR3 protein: CASSKDSSYASSYNEQFF; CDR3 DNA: TGTGCCAGCAGCAAAGATTCAAGCTACGCAAGCTCCTACAATGAGCAGTTCTTC
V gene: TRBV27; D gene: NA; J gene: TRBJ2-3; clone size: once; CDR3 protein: CASSFTGVSDTQYF; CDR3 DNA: TGTGCCAGCAGTTTTACGGGGGTATCAGATACGCAGTATTTT
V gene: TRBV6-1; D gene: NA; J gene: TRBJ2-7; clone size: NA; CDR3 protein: CASSEEYRPSSYEQYF; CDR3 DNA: TGTGCCAGCAGTGAAGAGTACAGGCCGAGCTCCTACGAGCAGTACTTC
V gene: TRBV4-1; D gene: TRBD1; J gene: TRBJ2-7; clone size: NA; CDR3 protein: CASSQGQGSSEQYF; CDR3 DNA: TGCGCCAGCAGCCAAGGACAGGGATCAAGCGAGCAGTACTTC
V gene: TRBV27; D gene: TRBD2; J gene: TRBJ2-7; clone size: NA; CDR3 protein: CASSLSTSGYEQYF; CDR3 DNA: TGTGCCAGCAGTTTATCCACTAGCGGCTACGAGCAGTACTTC
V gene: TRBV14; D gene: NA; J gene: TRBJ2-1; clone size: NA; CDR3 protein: CASSQDSRRERQFF; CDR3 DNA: TGTGCCAGCAGCCAGGACTCCCGAAGGGAGCGGCAGTTCTTC
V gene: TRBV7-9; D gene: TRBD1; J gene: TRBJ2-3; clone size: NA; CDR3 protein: CSSSRDRGGNTDTQYF; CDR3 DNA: TGTTCCAGCAGCAGGGACAGGGGAGGTAACACAGATACGCAGTATTTT
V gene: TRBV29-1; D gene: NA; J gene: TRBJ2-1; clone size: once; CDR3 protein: CSVVTLDRNNEQFF; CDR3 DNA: TGCAGCGTTGTTACCCTTGACAGGAACAATGAGCAGTTCTTC
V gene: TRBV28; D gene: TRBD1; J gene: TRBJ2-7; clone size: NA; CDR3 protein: CASSLGTGPYEQYF; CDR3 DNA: TGTGCCAGCAGTTTAGGGACAGGGCCTTACGAGCAGTACTTC
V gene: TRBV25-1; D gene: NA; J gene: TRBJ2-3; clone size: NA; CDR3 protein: CASSEYAGRSTDTQYF; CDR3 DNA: TGTGCCAGCAGTGAATATGCAGGTCGGAGCACAGATACGCAGTATTTT
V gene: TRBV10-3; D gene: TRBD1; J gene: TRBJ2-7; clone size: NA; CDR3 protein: CAIRRGQGAFYEQYF; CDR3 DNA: TGTGCCATCAGGAGGGGACAGGGAGCTTTCTACGAGCAGTACTTC
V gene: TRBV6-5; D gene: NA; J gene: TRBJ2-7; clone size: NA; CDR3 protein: CASSYSEGSYEQYF; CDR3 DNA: TGTGCCAGCAGTTACTCGGAGGGCTCCTACGAGCAGTACTTC
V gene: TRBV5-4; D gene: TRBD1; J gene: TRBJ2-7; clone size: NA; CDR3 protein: CASSTGTGGPYEQYF; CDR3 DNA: TGTGCCAGCAGCACCGGGACAGGGGGCCCCTACGAGCAGTACTTC
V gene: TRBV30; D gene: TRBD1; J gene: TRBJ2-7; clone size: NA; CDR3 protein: CAWSVGTGDYEQYF; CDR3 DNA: TGTGCCTGGAGTGTTGGGACAGGGGACTACGAGCAGTACTTC
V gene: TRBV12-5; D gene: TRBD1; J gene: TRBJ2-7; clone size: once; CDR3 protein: CASGHGQGLYEQYF; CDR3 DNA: TGTGCTAGTGGCCACGGACAGGGATTGTACGAGCAGTACTTC
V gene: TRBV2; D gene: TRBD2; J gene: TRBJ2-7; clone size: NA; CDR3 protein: CASKTSDSYEQYF; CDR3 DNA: TGTGCCAGCAAGACTAGCGACTCCTACGAGCAGTACTTC
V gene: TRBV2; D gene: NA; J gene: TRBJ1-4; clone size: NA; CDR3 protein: CASSEKLGTIGEKLFF; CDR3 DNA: TGTGCCAGCAGTGAAAAGTTGGGCACAATTGGTGAAAAACTGTTTTTT
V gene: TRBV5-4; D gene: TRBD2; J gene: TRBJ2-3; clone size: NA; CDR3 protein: CASSLAGGRTDTQYF; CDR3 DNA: TGTGCCAGCAGCCTCGCGGGAGGGCGGACAGATACGCAGTATTTT
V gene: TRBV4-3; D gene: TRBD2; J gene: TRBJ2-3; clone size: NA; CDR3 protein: CASSQEVRGGSRGDTQYF; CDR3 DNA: TGCGCCAGCAGCCAAGAGGTCCGGGGGGGCTCGAGGGGAGATACGCAGTATTTT
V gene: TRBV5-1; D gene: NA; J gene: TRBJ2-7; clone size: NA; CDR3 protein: CASSPEAGPPYEQYF; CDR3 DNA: TGCGCCAGCAGCCCCGAGGCCGGTCCCCCCTACGAGCAGTACTTC
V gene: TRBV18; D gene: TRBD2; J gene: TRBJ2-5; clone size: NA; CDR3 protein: CASSLGLAGEETQYF; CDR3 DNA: TGTGCCAGCTCACTGGGACTAGCGGGAGAGGAGACCCAGTACTTC
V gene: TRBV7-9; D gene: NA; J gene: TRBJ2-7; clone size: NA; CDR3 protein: CASSLGVSKTYEQYF; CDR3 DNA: TGTGCCAGCAGCTTAGGAGTCTCAAAGACCTACGAGCAGTACTTC